This T cell receptor (beta chain) was identified in a study of response to subunit inactivated influenza vaccine. TCRdb called the RT-PCR reads again in MiXCR, with one record for every CDR3 protein. The sample consists of about 570,000 distinct CDR3 sequences, 10% to 15% of them appearing once. CDR1 is SNHLY and CDR2 is FYNNEI in the germline V gene. This CDR3 spans 15 amino acids. V shed 2 bases and J shed 3 bases, with 11 bases lying between them. This TCR came from a man between 50 and 59 years old who received an inactivated influenza vaccine. Sequenced material: PBMCs from blood, taken on the day of vaccination. This rearrangement joins TRBV2 to TRBJ2-4, with unresolved D. As DNA, the CDR3 is TGTGCCAGCAGTGAATTTGGCAGAGTCAAAAACATTCAGTACTTC. Protein: CASSEFGRVKNIQYF.